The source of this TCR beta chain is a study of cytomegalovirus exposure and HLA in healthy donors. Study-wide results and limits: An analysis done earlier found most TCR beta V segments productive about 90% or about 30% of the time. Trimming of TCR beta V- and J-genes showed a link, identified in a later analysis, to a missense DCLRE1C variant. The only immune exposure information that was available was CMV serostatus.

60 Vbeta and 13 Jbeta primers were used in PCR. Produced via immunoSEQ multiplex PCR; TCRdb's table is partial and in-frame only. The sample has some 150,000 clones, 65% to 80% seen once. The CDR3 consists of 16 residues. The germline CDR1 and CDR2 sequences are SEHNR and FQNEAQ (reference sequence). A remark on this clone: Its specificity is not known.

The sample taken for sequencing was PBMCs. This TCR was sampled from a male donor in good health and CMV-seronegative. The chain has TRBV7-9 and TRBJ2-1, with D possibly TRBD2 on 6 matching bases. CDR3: CSLHPLSGPEGNEQFF. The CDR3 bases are TGTTCATTGCACCCCCTTAGCGGCCCAGAAGGGAATGAGCAGTTCTTC. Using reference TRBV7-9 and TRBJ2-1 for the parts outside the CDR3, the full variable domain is DTGVSQNPRHKITKRGQNVTFRCDPISEHNRLYWYRQTLGQGPEFLTYFQNEAQLEKSRLLSDRFSAERPKGSFSTLEIQRTEQGDSAMYLCSLHPLSGPEGNEQFFGPGTRLTVL.